This is a list of T cell receptor beta chains from one sample in a study of CD8+ T cells in alopecia areata. Libraries were prepared by immunoSEQ multiplex PCR; TCRdb keeps only in-frame clonotypes and omits some of them. The data contain about 180,000 clones, 40% to 65% of them seen just once; the ten biggest clones take up around 10%. Specimen: CD8+ T cells sorted from blood, collected at week 52, from a patient treated with tofacitinib. All receptors come from a human donor with alopecia areata. CDR3s include the opening cysteine and the closing phenylalanine or tryptophan. D genes are given only for firm matches. Some rows have no size entry. The others give once, few or many, or a class for an expanded clone.

NA | NA | TRBJ2-3 | TRBV2 | CASSIGQSTDTQYF | TGTGCCAGCAGTATTGGACAGAGCACAGATACGCAGTATTTT
NA | NA | TRBJ2-7 | TRBV5-4 | CASSFWDISYEQYF | TGTGCCAGCAGCTTTTGGGACATATCCTACGAGCAGTACTTC
NA | NA | TRBJ2-1 | TRBV6-5 | CASSYSVGPINEQFF | TGTGCCAGCAGTTACTCCGTTGGGCCTATCAATGAGCAGTTCTTC
few | TRBD2 | TRBJ2-7 | TRBV4-1 | CASSPRLAGEYEQYF | TGCGCCAGCAGCCCCCGACTAGCGGGGGAGTACGAGCAGTACTTC
NA | TRBD1 | TRBJ2-7 | TRBV6-5 | CASSPTGTGGYEQYF | TGTGCCAGCAGTCCGACCGGGACAGGGGGCTACGAGCAGTACTTC
once | NA | TRBJ1-2 | TRBV5-8 | CASSLGGPSPNYGYTF | TGTGCCAGCAGCTTGGGGGGACCGTCTCCTAACTATGGCTACACCTTC
few | TRBD1 | TRBJ2-7 | TRBV4-1 | CASSSGQAGEQYF | TGCGCCAGCAGCTCGGGACAGGCCGGGGAGCAGTACTTC
NA | NA | TRBJ2-1 | TRBV6-1 | CASSENSHDEQFF | TGTGCCAGCAGTGAAAACAGCCATGATGAGCAGTTCTTC
NA | NA | TRBJ2-5 | TRBV13 | CASSFSQVWGETQYF | TGTGCCAGCAGCTTTTCCCAGGTTTGGGGGGAGACCCAGTACTTC
NA | NA | TRBJ1-1 | TRBV4-1 | CASSQRQGKMNTEAFF | TGCGCCAGCAGCCAGCGGCAGGGCAAGATGAACACTGAAGCTTTCTTT
once | TRBD1 | TRBJ2-7 | TRBV11-2 | CASSDRGYEQYF | TGTGCCAGCAGCGACAGGGGCTACGAGCAGTACTTC
few | NA | TRBJ2-4 | TRBV7-9 | CASSPPVLAKNIQYF | TGTGCCAGCAGCCCCCCGGTACTAGCCAAAAACATTCAGTACTTC
NA | NA | TRBJ2-7 | TRBV7-8 | CASSQTPLSAHEQYF | TGTGCCAGCTCCCAAACCCCCCTTAGCGCCCACGAGCAGTACTTC
NA | NA | TRBJ2-2 | TRBV6-6 | CASSPITGELFF | TGTGCCAGCAGCCCAATTACCGGGGAGCTGTTTTTT
NA | NA | TRBJ2-5 | TRBV6-5 | CASSYPTGGDQETQYF | TGTGCCAGCAGTTACCCCACAGGAGGAGATCAAGAGACCCAGTACTTC
NA | TRBD1 | TRBJ1-2 | TRBV2 | CASIEQGNYGYTF | TGTGCCAGCATTGAACAGGGGAACTATGGCTACACCTTC
NA | TRBD2 | TRBJ2-3 | TRBV7-9 | CASSLIAGVRTDTQYF | TGTGCCAGCAGCTTAATAGCGGGGGTTCGGACAGATACGCAGTATTTT
NA | NA | TRBJ2-1 | TRBV11-2 | CASSAGQNNEQFF | TGTGCCAGCAGCGCGGGACAGAACAATGAGCAGTTCTTC
NA | TRBD1 | TRBJ2-7 | TRBV15 | CATSGTGTDAHEQYF | TGTGCCACCAGCGGGACCGGGACAGACGCTCACGAGCAGTACTTC
once | NA | TRBJ2-7 | TRBV2 | CAIGDTYEQYF | TGTGCCATCGGGGACACCTACGAGCAGTACTTC
NA | NA | TRBJ1-2 | TRBV27 | CASSPAGVAYGYTF | TGTGCCAGCAGCCCCGCGGGGGTAGCATATGGCTACACCTTC
few | NA | TRBJ2-5 | TRBV6-1 | CASSEVADETQYF | TGTGCCAGCAGTGAAGTGGCAGATGAGACCCAGTACTTC
NA | NA | TRBJ2-3 | TRBV7-2 | CASSPSGADTQYF | TGTGCCAGCAGCCCTTCGGGGGCAGATACGCAGTATTTT
few | TRBD2 | TRBJ2-3 | TRBV29-1 | CSTARGGTDTQYF | TGCAGCACCGCGCGGGGGGGCACAGATACGCAGTATTTT
NA | TRBD1 | TRBJ1-5 | TRBV29-1 | CSVTTGTGLDQPQHF | TGCAGCGTTACAACCGGGACAGGGTTAGATCAGCCCCAGCATTTT
NA | NA | TRBJ2-1 | TRBV9 | CASSVEALNEQFF | TGTGCCAGCAGCGTAGAAGCCCTCAATGAGCAGTTCTTC
NA | NA | TRBJ1-1 | TRBV5-6 | CASSLVQLNTEAFF | TGTGCCAGCAGCTTGGTACAGCTGAACACTGAAGCTTTCTTT
NA | NA | TRBJ2-7 | TRBV9 | CASSASRGYEQYF | TGTGCCAGCAGCGCGTCCAGGGGCTACGAGCAGTACTTC
few | NA | TRBJ2-7 | TRBV5-6 | CASSLEGLHYEQYF | TGTGCCAGCAGCTTGGAGGGGCTACACTACGAGCAGTACTTC
NA | NA | TRBJ2-7 | TRBV4-3 | CASSQWAGSYEQYF | TGCGCCAGCAGCCAATGGGCAGGTTCCTACGAGCAGTACTTC
few | NA | TRBJ2-1 | TRBV7-9 | CASSLEVGGMSSYNEQFF | TGTGCCAGCAGCTTAGAAGTAGGCGGCATGAGCTCCTACAATGAGCAGTTCTTC
few | NA | TRBJ2-1 | TRBV9 | CASSSKAAYEQFF | TGTGCCAGCAGCTCGAAGGCGGCATATGAGCAGTTCTTC
few | NA | TRBJ2-1 | TRBV23-1 | CASSQTRGEQFF | TGCGCCAGCAGTCAGACGAGGGGTGAGCAGTTCTTC
few | TRBD1 | TRBJ2-7 | TRBV4-1 | CASSPGTGAYEQYF | TGCGCCAGCAGCCCCGGGACAGGGGCCTACGAGCAGTACTTC
NA | NA | TRBJ1-6 | TRBV10-3 | CASRPGPDNSPLHF | TGTGCCAGCAGACCAGGTCCGGATAATTCACCCCTCCACTTT
NA | TRBD1 | TRBJ1-5 | TRBV30 | CAWSVLGQGNQPQHF | TGTGCCTGGAGTGTACTGGGACAGGGCAATCAGCCCCAGCATTTT
few | NA | TRBJ2-5 | TRBV9 | CASSVGQVETQYF | TGTGCCAGCAGCGTAGGACAGGTGGAGACCCAGTACTTC
NA | NA | TRBJ2-1 | TRBV11-2 | CASSLDRRIPYYNEQFF | TGTGCCAGCAGCTTAGATCGGCGGATCCCCTACTACAATGAGCAGTTCTTC
few | NA | TRBJ1-6 | TRBV4-3 | CASSHLQGNNSPLHF | TGCGCCAGCAGCCACCTGCAGGGGAATAATTCACCCCTCCACTTT
few | TRBD1 | TRBJ2-7 | TRBV5-4 | CASSFGTGSGEQYF | TGTGCCAGCAGCTTTGGGACAGGAAGTGGCGAGCAGTACTTC
few | NA | TRBJ2-2 | TRBV29-1 | CSVIYTANTGELFF | TGCAGCGTTATTTACACAGCGAACACCGGGGAGCTGTTTTTT